This T cell receptor (beta chain) was profiled in a study of blood T cell repertoires in COVID-19. Original methodology: Reference gene primer amplification gave estimated nucleated cell counts. Sequencing used immunoSEQ multiplex PCR; TCRdb keeps in-frame clones, though not all of them. Clone size and V and J calls were adopted from that table, with D and trimming inferred from the DNA. The repertoire holds around 360,000 clones, with around 87% as singletons. Trimming took 3 bases from V and 7 from J, leaving 19 bases between them. CDR1 and CDR2 (germline): SGHRS, YFSETQ. The CDR3 is 15 amino acids.

This clonotype was obtained from a man aged 40-49 years in a cohort exposed to, infected with or recovered from COVID-19 (not recorded which). Specimen: PBMCs or T cells enriched from blood (not recorded which). This chain joins TRBV5-1 and TRBJ1-1; possibly TRBD1 for D (6 bases). CDR3 sequence: CASSSRWGRRVEAFF. The CDR3 coding sequence is TGCGCCAGCAGCTCCCGATGGGGGCGACGGGTTGAAGCTTTCTTT. Together with reference TRBV5-1 and TRBJ1-1, the CDR3 gives the full variable domain: KAGVTQTPRYLIKTRGQQVTLSCSPISGHRSVSWYQQTPGQGLQFLFEYFSETQRNKGNFPGRFSGRQFSNSRSEMNVSTLELGDSALYLCASSSRWGRRVEAFFGQGTRLTVV.